The 16 T cell receptor beta chains reported below all come from one sample, sequenced in a study of shared clonotypes between healthy human individuals (dated by TCRdb to 2019 to 2021). The library was produced with the immunoSEQ multiplex PCR assay. The clones in this table, taken by TCRdb from immuneACCESS, are in-frame only. Not every clone is retained; where verified, under half of the shortfall comes from an unresolved V gene, and the cause of the rest is unknown. The sample yields more than 150,000 clones; about 93% were counted once. The leading ten clones occupy more than 0.06% of the sample. Sequenced material: naive CD4+ T cells sorted from blood. This specimen's cell subset or site label, per the study, means: CD45RA+ positively selected. The receptors derive from a woman aged 30 to 39 in good health.

The V gene is TRBV7-9, the J gene TRBJ1-4; D gene uncertain. From germline, CDR1 is SEHNR and CDR2 FQNEAQ (reference sequence). This CDR3 is built from 13 residues. Trimming stripped 4 bases from V and 5 bases from J, with 8 bases between. The chain's CDR3 is CASSSPVNEKLFF. The CDR3 DNA follows: TGTGCCAGCAGCTCACCAGTAAATGAAAAACTGTTTTTT. Looking up the rest from reference TRBV7-9 and TRBJ1-4 gives the full variable domain: DTGVSQNPRHKITKRGQNVTFRCDPISEHNRLYWYRQTLGQGPEFLTYFQNEAQLEKSRLLSDRFSAERPKGSFSTLEIQRTEQGDSAMYLCASSSPVNEKLFFGSGTQLSVL.

The rearrangement uses TRBV5-1 and TRBJ2-2; 8 bases are a match to TRBD1. Germline V gives CDR1 SGHRS, CDR2 YFSETQ. V lost 0 bases to trimming and J lost 5 bases; unmatched junction nucleotides: 0. The CDR3 spans 14 residues. DNA for the CDR3: TGCGCCAGCAGCTTGGGGACAGGGACCGGGGAGCTGTTTTTT. Encoded protein: CASSLGTGTGELFF.

The chain is built from TRBV7-3 and TRBJ2-5; tentative D call: TRBD1 (6 bases). This CDR3 has 15 amino acids. Germline assignment: CDR1 SGHTA and CDR2 FQGTGA. The V and J ends lost 2 bases and 5 bases respectively, with 15 bases between them. CDR3 region: CASSLLQGPGETQYF. The CDR3 DNA sequence: TGTGCCAGCAGCTTACTACAGGGACCCGGGGAGACCCAGTACTTC.

This rearrangement joins TRBV7-3 to TRBJ2-5; 13 bases line up with TRBD2. The CDR3 runs to 15 residues. The germline V gene has CDR1 SGHTA and CDR2 FQGTGA. V lost 5 bases and J lost 2; bases outside the gene matches: 2. As DNA, the CDR3 is TGTGCCAGCAGCAAGGGACTAGCGGGACAAGAGACCCAGTACTTC. Translating it yields CASSKGLAGQETQYF.

V gene TRBV11-2 combines with J gene TRBJ2-5, with 10 bases aligning to TRBD2. The J call may be wrong; the DNA end is better matched by TRBJ2-7. This CDR3 contains 17 residues. CDR1 is SGHAT and CDR2 is FQNNGV in the germline V gene. The CDR3 is CASSSKLAGDFAHEQYF. In DNA form, the CDR3 reads TGTGCCAGCAGCTCGAAGCTAGCGGGAGATTTCGCCCACGAGCAGTACTTC.

The chain recombines TRBV28 with TRBJ1-1; D uncertain. This CDR3 has 14 amino acids. V lost 6 bases and J lost 3, with 14 bases in between. Per the germline V gene, CDR1 is MDHEN and CDR2 is SYDVKM. The CDR3 nucleotides read TGTGCCAGCAGAAGGAGGTCCAGCTACACTGAAGCTTTCTTT. As protein: CASRRRSSYTEAFF. Complete variable domain (other parts from reference TRBV28 and TRBJ1-1): DVKVTQSSRYLVKRTGEKVFLECVQDMDHENMFWYRQDPGLGLRLIYFSYDVKMKEKGDIPEGYSVSREKKERFSLILESASTNQTSMYLCASRRRSSYTEAFFGQGTRLTVV.

The chain joins TRBV5-4 to TRBJ2-5; no firm D call. The CDR3 extends over 14 amino acids. Trimming stripped 6 bases from V and 3 bases from J, with 15 bases between. CDR1 is SGHNT, CDR2 YYREEE, per germline (reference sequence). The CDR3 loop reads CASTSGGVKETQYF. DNA of the CDR3: TGTGCCAGCACCTCTGGTGGGGTGAAAGAGACCCAGTACTTC.

The chain is built from TRBV19 and TRBJ2-5, with 10 bases that match TRBD2. This CDR3 is 16 amino acids long. Germline assignment: CDR1 LNHDA and CDR2 SQIVND (reference sequence). The V and J ends lost 7 bases and 5 bases, in that order; junction bases with no gene match: 13. CDR3 DNA sequence: TGTGCCAGTAAGGCCGCCCCTAGCGGGAGTCGCGAGACCCAGTACTTC. Translated, it gives CASKAAPSGSRETQYF. The full variable domain, its missing parts supplied by reference TRBV19 and TRBJ2-5, is DGGITQSPKYLFRKEGQNVTLSCEQNLNHDAMYWYRQDPGQGLRLIYYSQIVNDFQKGDIAEGYSVSREKKESFPLTVTSAQKNPTAFYLCASKAAPSGSRETQYFGPGTRLLVL.

The rearrangement uses TRBV18 and TRBJ2-7; 10 positions agree with TRBD1. The CDR3 runs to 15 residues. Germline values: CDR1 KGHSH, CDR2 LQKENI. The ends lost 6 bases at V and 1 base at J; junction bases unmatched: 6. The CDR3 DNA sequence: TGTGCCAGCTCGCAAGGACAGGGGGATTCCTACGAGCAGTACTTC. It specifies CASSQGQGDSYEQYF.

The V and J genes are TRBV18 and TRBJ1-1; D call uncertain. This CDR3 is built from 13 residues. Trimming removed 2 bases from V and 4 bases from J, with 8 bases in between. Germline V CDR1 and CDR2: KGHSH, LQKENI. Written as DNA, the CDR3 is TGTGCCAGCTCACCAGTTCTCTCCACTGAAGCTTTCTTT. It yields the protein CASSPVLSTEAFF.

The chain has TRBV6-5 and TRBJ1-1; unclear D gene. V was pared by 1 base and J by 1 base, with 4 bases between. Per the germline V gene, CDR1 is MNHEY and CDR2 is SVGAGI. The CDR3 is 13 residues long. CDR3: CASSYFQNTEAFF. In DNA form, the CDR3 reads TGTGCCAGCAGTTACTTTCAGAACACTGAAGCTTTCTTT.

The chain recombines TRBV10-2 with TRBJ2-3; 8 bases match TRBD2. This CDR3 is 13 amino acids long. From germline, CDR1 is WSHSY and CDR2 SAAADI. V gave up 8 bases and J gave up 3 bases; unmatched junction bases: 4. DNA for the CDR3: TGCGCCAGCGGAATAGCGGGAACAGATACGCAGTATTTT. Protein sequence: CASGIAGTDTQYF.

V and J are TRBV2 and TRBJ1-1, with D tentatively TRBD1 (6 bases). This CDR3 has 13 amino acids. Germline CDR1 reads SNHLY; CDR2 reads FYNNEI. The V end lost 2 bases, the J end lost 5 bases, and 9 bases lay between the germline ends. Written as DNA, the CDR3 is TGTGCCAGCAGTGAAAGGGGGGGTACTGAAGCTTTCTTT. Its translation: CASSERGGTEAFF.

V usage is TRBV28 and J usage is TRBJ1-1, with TRBD1 identical over 8 bases. Germline CDR1 MDHEN, CDR2 SYDVKM. V shed 3 bases, J shed 5 bases, and the junction held 17 bases outside the gene matches. This CDR3 contains 18 residues. CDR3 in DNA: TGTGCCAGCAGTTTCAGTGGGTTCAGGGGGCATCGTTGGACTGAAGCTTTCTTT. Protein: CASSFSGFRGHRWTEAFF.

The chain recombines TRBV6-5 with TRBJ2-7; D could derive from TRBD1 or TRBD2 (5 bases each). The V end lost 0 bases, the J end lost 3 bases, and 12 bases lay between the germline ends. The germline CDR1 and CDR2 sequences are MNHEY and SVGAGI. The CDR3 extends over 15 amino acids. This chain's CDR3 is CASSYSGTDVYEQYF. DNA of the CDR3: TGTGCCAGCAGTTACTCCGGGACGGATGTCTACGAGCAGTACTTC.

The chain employs TRBV5-1 and TRBJ2-3, with D perhaps TRBD1 (6 bases). The germline gives CDR1 SGHRS, CDR2 YFSETQ. Deletions cut 0 bases from V and 4 bases from J, with 12 bases between. The CDR3 contains 15 residues. CDR3 residues: CASSLGGLAPDTQYF. CDR3 nucleotides: TGCGCCAGCAGCTTGGGGGGGCTAGCCCCAGATACGCAGTATTTT.